This T cell receptor (beta chain) was sequenced during a study of blood T cell repertoires in COVID-19 (TCRdb year 2020). Concerning the study at large: The collaborator samples originated in the United States, Italy and Spain and spanned the acute and convalescent phases of COVID-19. The samples were drawn from two sources: the first 160 participants of the ongoing ImmuneRACE study, and about 1,300 subjects contributed by 6 global collaborators. The material from the prospective study consisted of cDNA or gDNA derived from T cells, B-cell-depleted T cells, or PBMCs. The repertoires were released in a freely available public database meant as a resource for research on the immune response to SARS-CoV-2. Deeply sampled blood TCRbeta repertoires from subjects exposed to, actively infected with, or recovered from COVID-19 were included in the dataset. The sample metadata nearly always contained a de-identified subject ID, COVID-19 status, age in years and sex. Where available, HLA class I and class II types were taken from metadata supplied by the sample provider and were not determined by assay-based typing.

Concerning this clone itself: This clone's antigen is unknown. No base quality information exists; no much larger clone differs at one position.

TCRbeta CDR3 regions were amplified from genomic DNA using the immunoSEQ Assay, a bias-controlled multiplex PCR. The authors' analysis ran thus. Within the assay, amplification of reference gene primers was used to estimate how many nucleated cells each sample contained. To quantify the absolute abundance of each unique TCRbeta CDR3 rearrangement, sequence reads were collapsed and filtered. For each sample, productive Simpson clonality was calculated as the square root of Simpson's diversity index over productive rearrangements. The table was pulled from immuneACCESS by TCRdb, which kept in-frame rearrangements only. Such tables lose some clones; where checked, under half of the loss comes from unresolved V genes, and the rest has no known cause. V, J and clone size were drawn from that table, and D and trimming were deduced from the DNA. This sample lists 300,000 to 450,000 clones; approximately 81% were detected once. The ten largest clones represent around 3.4% of the sample.

The research as a whole found: How much clinical and demographic metadata was included differed by source and by participant, and the metadata was provided uncurated.

The CDR3 goes from the cysteine to the phenylalanine over 12 residues. Of all the DNA, just the CDR3 is kept, 36 bases in frame from base 1. The germline V gene (reference sequence) sets CDR1 to SEHNR and CDR2 to FQNEAQ. Trimming takes 3 bases from V and 7 bases from J, and the germline ends sit 4 bases apart. Collaborating institutions collected whole blood in K2EDTA tubes following their own protocols. Collaborator samples were shipped for TCRbeta analysis as frozen whole blood, isolated PBMCs, or DNA extracted from either sample type. The sample comprised peripheral blood. The chain employs TRBV7-9 and TRBJ1-6; the D gene remains uncertain. The receptor's source is a woman between 18 and 29 years old with acute or convalescent COVID-19. The CDR3 reads CASSFRNSPLHF. The nucleotides are TGTGCCAGCAGCTTCAGGAATTCACCCCTCCACTTT.